The sequence of this T cell receptor (beta chain) was determined in a study of OX40 agonist ivuxolimab in advanced cancers. The overall study: The eligibility criteria allowed prior anti-PD-1, anti-PD-L1 or anti-CTLA-4 therapy, and 30% to 40% had some.

A note on this clone: The antigen remains undetermined.

Method: immunoSEQ multiplex PCR; TCRdb's copy keeps in-frame clones and lacks some. The profile shows around 81,000 clones, roughly 90% of them singletons. Broader study findings: Some nonresponders also had low normalized T-cell clonal expansion.

This CDR3 has 12 amino acids. Between the trimmed V and J ends, which lost 6 bases and 9 bases, there was a span of 12 bases. CDR1 ENHRY and CDR2 SYGVKD come from the germline V gene. Sequences were derived from CD4+ or CD8+ T cells sorted from blood, sampled in a trial of the OX40 agonist ivuxolimab. The source of this sequence is an adult with an advanced solid tumor such as melanoma, head and neck, liver or kidney cancer. V gene TRBV10-3 combines with J gene TRBJ2-1; perhaps TRBD2 as D (5 bases). The CDR3 DNA follows: TGTGCCATCAGCGAGAGGGTGGGTGAGCAGTTCTTC. This translates into CAISERVGEQFF.